The sequence of this T cell receptor (beta chain) was determined in a study of monozygotic twins with inflammatory bowel disease. A template switching step added UMIs, each with a 6-nucleotide sample barcode. From its re-call of the 5' RACE reads, TCRdb lists each CDR3 protein once, without DNA. Recorded for this sample: approximately 300,000 distinct CDR3 sequences. In germline, CDR1 is MDHEN, CDR2 SYDVKM. The CDR3 consists of 12 residues. The chain recombines TRBV28 with TRBJ2-7; the D gene TCRdb calls, TRBD1, cannot be checked with no DNA. This receptor was obtained from a human donor with ulcerative colitis or Crohn's disease, or a healthy co-twin of an affected twin (not recorded which). The sequenced material came from blood. Here the CDR3 reads CASKRGGYEQYF.